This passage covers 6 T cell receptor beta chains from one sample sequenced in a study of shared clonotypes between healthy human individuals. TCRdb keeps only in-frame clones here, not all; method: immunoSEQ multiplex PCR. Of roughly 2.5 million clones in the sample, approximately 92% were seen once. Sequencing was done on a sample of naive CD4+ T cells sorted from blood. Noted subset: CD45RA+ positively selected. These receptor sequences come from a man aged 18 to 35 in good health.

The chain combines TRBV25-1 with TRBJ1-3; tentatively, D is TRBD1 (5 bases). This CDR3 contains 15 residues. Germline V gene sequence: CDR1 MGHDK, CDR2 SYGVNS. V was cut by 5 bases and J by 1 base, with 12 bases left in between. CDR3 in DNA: TGTGCCAGCAGTTCCCTGGCAGGGTCTGGAAACACCATATATTTT. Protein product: CASSSLAGSGNTIYF.

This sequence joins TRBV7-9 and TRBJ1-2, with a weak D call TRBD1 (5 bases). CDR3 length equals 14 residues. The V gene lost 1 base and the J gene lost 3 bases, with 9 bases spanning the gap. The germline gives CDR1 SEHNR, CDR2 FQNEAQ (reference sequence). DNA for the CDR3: TGTGCCAGCAGCTTAGTCCAGGGAGACTATGGCTACACCTTC. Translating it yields CASSLVQGDYGYTF.

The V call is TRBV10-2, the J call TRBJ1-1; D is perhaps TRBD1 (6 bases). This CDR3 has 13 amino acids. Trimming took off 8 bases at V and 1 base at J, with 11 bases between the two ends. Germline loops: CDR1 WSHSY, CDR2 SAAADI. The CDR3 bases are TGCGCCAGCCAGAGACAGGAGAACACTGAAGCTTTCTTT. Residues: CASQRQENTEAFF.

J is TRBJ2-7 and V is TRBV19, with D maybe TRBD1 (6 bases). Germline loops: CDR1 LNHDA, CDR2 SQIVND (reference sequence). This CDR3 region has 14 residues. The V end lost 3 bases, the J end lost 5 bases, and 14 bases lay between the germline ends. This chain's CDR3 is CASSIGTISHEQYF. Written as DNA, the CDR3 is TGTGCCAGTAGTATCGGGACAATATCCCACGAGCAGTACTTC.

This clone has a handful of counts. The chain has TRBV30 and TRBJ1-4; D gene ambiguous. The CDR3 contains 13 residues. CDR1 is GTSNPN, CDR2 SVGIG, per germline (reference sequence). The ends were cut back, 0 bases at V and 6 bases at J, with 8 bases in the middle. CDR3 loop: CAWSVREHEKLFF. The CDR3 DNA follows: TGTGCCTGGAGTGTGAGGGAGCATGAAAAACTGTTTTTT.

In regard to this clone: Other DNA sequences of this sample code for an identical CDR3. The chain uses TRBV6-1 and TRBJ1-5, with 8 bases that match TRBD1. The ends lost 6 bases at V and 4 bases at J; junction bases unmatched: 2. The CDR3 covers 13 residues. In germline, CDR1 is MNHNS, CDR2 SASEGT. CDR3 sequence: CASSGTGNQPQHF. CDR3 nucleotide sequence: TGTGCCAGCAGCGGGACAGGAAATCAGCCCCAGCATTTT.